This is a list of T cell receptor beta chains from one sample in a study of early T cells in non-severe SARS-CoV-2 infection. One entry per CDR3 protein, called by TCRdb with MiXCR from the 5' RACE reads. The sample records under 65,000 distinct CDR3 sequences, roughly 13% being singletons. The material was whole blood, obtained at baseline. These receptor sequences come from an adult who was a healthcare worker with PCR-confirmed SARS-CoV-2 infection or an uninfected control (not recorded which). The CDR3 runs from the conserved cysteine through the conserved F or W. The D gene is left open where the match is weak. Only some rows state a clone size, as once, few, many or a class for expanded clones.

V gene	D gene	clone size	J gene	CDR3 protein	CDR3 DNA
TRBV9	TRBD2	NA	TRBJ2-7	CASSANSGGLSYEQYF	TGTGCCAGCAGCGCCAATAGCGGGGGGCTCTCCTACGAGCAGTACTTC
TRBV28	NA	many	TRBJ2-1	CASSLLQATYNEQFF	TGTGCCAGCAGTTTACTACAAGCCACCTACAATGAGCAGTTCTTC
TRBV18	NA	many	TRBJ2-7	CASSQEGAGYEQYF	TGTGCCAGCTCACAGGAGGGGGCGGGATACGAGCAGTACTTC
TRBV5-5	TRBD1	NA	TRBJ2-3	CASSFPGQGASDTQYF	TGTGCCAGCAGCTTTCCGGGACAGGGGGCATCAGATACGCAGTATTTT
TRBV11-2	TRBD1	medium-sized	TRBJ2-7	CASSVQGTGPYEQYF	TGTGCCAGCAGCGTTCAGGGGACAGGGCCCTACGAGCAGTACTTC
TRBV6-1	NA	few	TRBJ2-2	CASRPEVNTGELFF	TGTGCCAGCAGACCGGAGGTAAACACCGGGGAGCTGTTTTTT
TRBV25-1	NA	NA	TRBJ1-2	CASANPDSAFYGYTF	TGTGCCAGCGCCAACCCGGACAGCGCTTTCTATGGCTACACCTTC
TRBV5-4	NA	NA	TRBJ2-3	CASSFIIGVADTQYF	TGTGCCAGCAGCTTTATCATCGGTGTAGCAGATACGCAGTATTTT
TRBV12-3/TRBV12-4	TRBD2	few	TRBJ2-3	CASSGLAGSTDTQYF	TGTGCCAGCAGTGGGCTAGCGGGAAGTACAGATACGCAGTATTTT
TRBV30	NA	NA	TRBJ2-7	CAWRAQPGVPYEQYF	TGTGCCTGGAGGGCCCAGCCCGGGGTTCCCTACGAGCAGTACTTC
TRBV6-2/TRBV6-3	TRBD2	many	TRBJ2-1	CASSGTSFYNEQFF	TGTGCCAGCAGTGGGACTAGCTTTTACAATGAGCAGTTCTTC
TRBV29-1	TRBD2	few	TRBJ2-1	CSVEGGRGYNEQFF	TGCAGCGTTGAAGGCGGGAGGGGATACAATGAGCAGTTCTTC
TRBV4-1	NA	few	TRBJ1-5	CATSPENGGNQPQHF	TGCGCCACCAGCCCAGAGAATGGCGGCAATCAGCCCCAGCATTTT
TRBV18	TRBD1	few	TRBJ1-2	CASSPLGQGRGYGYTF	TGTGCCAGCTCACCCCTGGGACAGGGGAGAGGGTATGGCTACACCTTC
TRBV3-1	NA	NA	TRBJ1-2	CASSQDGGSLGYGYTF	TGTGCCAGCAGCCAAGACGGCGGGAGCTTGGGCTATGGCTACACCTTC
TRBV12-3/TRBV12-4	NA	NA	TRBJ2-7	CASSPTGSLRYEQYF	TGTGCCAGCAGTCCAACGGGTAGTCTTCGCTACGAGCAGTACTTC
TRBV5-6	NA	NA	TRBJ2-3	CASSLVITDTQYF	TGTGCCAGCAGCTTGGTAATCACAGATACGCAGTATTTT
TRBV29-1	TRBD1	few	TRBJ1-1	CSVVGTGDAFF	TGCAGCGTTGTTGGGACAGGGGACGCTTTCTTT
TRBV15	NA	NA	TRBJ2-7	CATSRGVPSYEQYF	TGTGCCACCAGCAGAGGGGTACCCTCCTACGAGCAGTACTTC
TRBV19	NA	few	TRBJ1-5	CASRPRDNNQPQHF	TGTGCCAGTAGACCCCGGGACAACAATCAGCCCCAGCATTTT
TRBV30	NA	few	TRBJ2-7	CAWSVEFSGLGYEQYF	TGTGCCTGGAGTGTAGAATTCTCAGGCCTCGGGTACGAGCAGTACTTC
TRBV6-2/TRBV6-3	NA	few	TRBJ2-7	CASNRGAGEQYF	TGTGCCAGCAATAGAGGAGCCGGCGAGCAGTACTTC
TRBV5-5	NA	few	TRBJ2-5	CASSPLPQPTGETQYF	TGTGCCAGCAGCCCCCTCCCGCAGCCCACCGGTGAGACCCAGTACTTC
TRBV10-3	TRBD1	few	TRBJ1-2	CATRDRNYGYTF	TGTGCCACTCGGGACAGGAACTATGGCTACACCTTC
TRBV11-3	NA	NA	TRBJ2-2	CASSLITGELFF	TGTGCCAGCAGCTTAATCACCGGGGAGCTGTTTTTT
TRBV28	NA	NA	TRBJ1-4	CASSFGNREREKLFF	TGTGCCAGCAGTTTTGGGAATCGCGAGCGGGAAAAACTGTTTTTT
TRBV6-1	TRBD1	NA	TRBJ2-7	CASQPPKTGTQEQYF	TGTGCCAGCCAGCCCCCGAAGACAGGGACGCAAGAGCAGTACTTC
TRBV27	TRBD2	many	TRBJ2-3	CASSYRASGSTDTQYF	TGTGCCAGCAGTTATCGGGCTAGCGGAAGCACAGATACGCAGTATTTT
TRBV4-1	NA	NA	TRBJ1-1	CASRPGPWGTEAFF	TGCGCCAGCAGACCGGGACCTTGGGGCACTGAAGCTTTCTTT
TRBV10-3	TRBD1	NA	TRBJ1-1	CAISGQGDTEAFF	TGTGCCATCAGCGGACAGGGGGATACTGAAGCTTTCTTT
TRBV4-1	NA	NA	TRBJ2-5	CASSQERTAETQYF	TGCGCCAGCAGCCAAGAAAGGACGGCAGAGACCCAGTACTTC
TRBV2	NA	NA	TRBJ2-7	CASGGKGTPRITYEQYF	TGTGCCAGTGGGGGGAAGGGAACTCCAAGGATCACCTACGAGCAGTACTTC
TRBV11-2	NA	NA	TRBJ1-2	CASSYGPSRGYTF	TGTGCCAGCAGCTACGGACCATCTCGAGGCTACACCTTC